This T cell receptor (beta chain) came from a study of cytomegalovirus exposure and HLA in healthy donors (dated by TCRdb to 2017 to 2019). Describing the broader study: According to an earlier analysis of around 600 of the donors, about 179 million T cells yielded roughly 110 million unique TCR beta sequences and around 300 Gb of sequence data. An earlier analysis of more than 450 of the donors used high-throughput TCR beta sequencing to judge whether each TCR beta V gene segment behaved as functional or pseudogenic. High-throughput TCR immunosequencing, statistical association of individual TCRs with disease status, and machine learning were combined to predict cytomegalovirus infection status. Genome-wide SNP genotypes for about three fifths of the roughly 700 donors were used in a later genetic analysis, which treated that subset as a discovery cohort. The genetic ancestry cluster associated with self-reported Caucasian donors included 81% of the 398 genotyped donors. In the later analysis, no new phenotypic data were used to find candidate immune exposures; instead, reliance was placed on TCR beta sequences and their occurrence across donors. A separate validation cohort of roughly 120 different subjects was used in addition to the approximately 700-subject first cohort. Typing coverage varied by locus: 629-630 donors for A, B, C, DRB1 and DQB1; approximately 560 for DQA1; around 610 for DPA1; 450 to 480 for DPB1. In a later analysis, previously published TCR beta repertoires from 550 to 750 donors were re-analyzed and high-resolution HLA genotyping was added so that TCR occurrence patterns could be studied. Both class I and class II loci were covered by HLA typing, at four-digit resolution. Roughly 300 gigabases of sequencing data and around 80 million unique TCR sequences made up an early release that covered several hundred HLA-typed donors. Among almost 400 genotyped donors of the cohort, an average of approximately 250,000 unique TCR beta nucleotide sequences were sequenced per donor, around 18% of them non-productive. About five DR-DQ haplotypes were handled as single units for association and clustering because linkage in the cohort was strong. Using immunosequencing, the study profiled T cell repertoires from about 610 subjects and related those repertoires to cytomegalovirus serostatus. Alongside the repertoire data, information on donor age, sex, ethnicity and CMV serostatus was compiled. All discovery cohort repertoires had been generated on a single sequencing platform. The aim of the study was to test whether cataloging public T cell receptors could identify signatures of past pathogen exposure. Overall results and qualifications from the work: Broadly in line with IMGT annotations, most TCR beta V segments showed up in productive rearrangements about 87% or about 30% of the time in an earlier analysis of 450 to 600 of the donors. The cohort was sequenced for TCR beta chains only, and without alpha or paired-chain data the features that could be detected were limited. Strong co-occurrence of HLA alleles, especially DR and DQ, made assigning TCR associations to individual alleles difficult. A cluster of highly shared sequence variants was judged likely to be a technical artifact of the sequencing pipeline. The classifier was reported to diagnose cytomegalovirus status with high specificity and sensitivity in both the original cohort and the validation cohort. The authors suggested that the approach could potentially be generalized to other disease states and immunological phenotypes. A later analysis associated about 17,000 TCR beta sequences with specific HLA alleles at a false discovery rate of 0.05. The earlier analysis of some 540 of the donors excluded fewer than 20 rarely observed V segments, including chromosome 9 orphons, because counts were too low. Sequencing depth was assumed to be roughly uniform across donors in the presence/absence analyses, though that assumption may not hold. A further reported finding was that TCR beta sequences accurately predicted the HLA-A and HLA-B alleles for most subjects in the first cohort. In a later genetic analysis, a missense DCLRE1C variant was associated with V-gene and J-gene trimming of TCR beta chains, and the association was replicated in an independent cohort. In the study, some 160 TCR beta chains were listed as associated with cytomegalovirus. In a later analysis, HLA-associated TCR beta chains were found to be more clonally expanded and to have lower generation probabilities than equally common non-associated chains. Compared with the 666-donor mean, donors in an Asian-associated ancestry cluster had fewer N-insertions in productive TCRs, according to a later genetic analysis. Several of the top co-occurrence clusters appeared to be linked to parvovirus B19, influenza, CMV and Epstein-Barr virus, according to a later analysis. According to a later analysis, TCR association rates differed among HLA loci, with DRB1 alleles showing the most associated TCRs and HLA-C alleles showing the fewest. CMV serostatus was the only immune exposure information available for the cohort. In a later analysis, most CMV-associated TCR beta chains were found to appear HLA-restricted, with HLA associations seemingly driven largely by CMV exposure. HLA typing was unavailable for some donors at each locus, so association tests used only the typed subset. Correlated functional status among segregating V segments might be attributable to linkage disequilibrium, but an unknown experimental factor could not be ruled out. Most TCR sequences were seen in very few donors, while some public TCRs were found in many individuals. Three of the identified cytomegalovirus-associated TCR beta chains were confirmed in vitro to be specific for cytomegalovirus antigens.

This clone was seen only a few times. It has no known antigen specificity. The sample holds no much larger clone one base away, and base qualities are not on file. The cohort consisted of some 670 healthy bone marrow donors. All cohort members were sampled while nominally healthy, although unrecorded immune exposures were likely present. The donor tested CMV seropositive and was one of the 289 seropositive cohort members. A peripheral blood sample was provided by each donor, and peripheral blood mononuclear cells were used for TCR beta sequencing. Genomic DNA extraction from the blood cell samples was performed with the Qiagen DNeasy Blood Extraction Kit. Library method: the immunoSEQ multiplex PCR assay. The multiplex PCR relied on a mix of 60 forward primers for TCR Vbeta segments and 13 reverse primers for TCR Jbeta segments. Amplification of the CDR3 region of rearranged TCR beta genes was performed with a multiplex PCR assay on genomic DNA. The Illumina HiSeq System was used to sequence the amplified TCR beta libraries as 87-base-pair reads. Under the source paper's analysis protocol: In a later analysis, some 80 million unique TCR beta chains were counted across the 650 to 700 repertoires, and around 10 million of these chains were shared by at least two donors. A nearest-neighbor algorithm error-corrected the raw reads and collapsed the reads into unique sequences, merging closely related sequences to remove PCR and sequencing errors. V, D and J gene segments were assigned by aligning CDR3 sequences to IMGT reference sequences. For a sequence to be retained, at least a six-nucleotide match to both a V gene segment and a J gene segment was required. A rearrangement was called productive if the CDR3 had no stop codons and remained in frame with V and J, and every other rearrangement was called non-productive. Following IMGT convention, CDR3 was defined as the stretch from the second conserved V-encoded cysteine to the conserved J-encoded phenylalanine. The earlier analysis of roughly 590 of the donors excluded sequences that lacked an unambiguous match to a single V gene segment. In an earlier analysis of several hundred of the donors, a V segment was called functional when productive rearrangements were above 56.7%, and segregating when the standard deviation between donors exceeded 5%. A statistical classification framework was built for diagnosing cytomegalovirus status from the catalog of TCR beta chain sequences. In a later analysis, TCR nucleotide sequences were compared against IMGT/GENE-DB human TR gene sequences so that V and J genes could be assigned. A later analysis assigned CDR3 sequences and most-parsimonious VDJ recombination scenarios with the TCRdist pipeline. In a later analysis, each TCR beta chain was defined by its CDR3 amino acid sequence together with its V-gene family, and reads lacking a unique V-gene family were excluded. To address suspected cross-contamination and a sequencing artifact, a later analysis removed around 600 highly shared, low-generation-probability nucleotide sequences. A later analysis calculated a clonal expansion index for each public chain from normalized within-repertoire ranks of inferred template counts. In a later analysis, generation probabilities were computed with a VDJ recombination model fitted to out-of-frame rearrangements, and the resulting probabilities were checked against IGoR. A later analysis scored TCR-TCR, TCR-HLA and TCR-CMV co-occurrence with hypergeometric tests, applying a repertoire-size bias correction to TCR pairs. False discovery rates were estimated in a later analysis by permuting HLA or CMV assignments 20 times. In a later analysis, co-occurring TCRs were grouped with DBSCAN, and TCRdist sequence similarity was added when clustering was performed within HLA-allele-positive subsets. Repertoires with fewer than 30,000 or more than 120,000 public chains were left out of co-occurrence clustering, as were about five repertoires with anomalous nucleotide sharing. The table comes from immuneACCESS by way of TCRdb, which keeps in-frame sequences with V and J called. Part of the clones is missing from these tables; in studies checked, under half for an unresolved V gene and the rest for unknown reasons. V and J calls and clone size are as listed in that table; D and trimming were resolved from the DNA. Within this sample are roughly 77,000 clones, with over 9% of them counted one time only. Around 26% of the sample belongs to the ten largest clones.

Sequenced input: PBMCs. This clonotype originated in a man aged 55 to 70 in good health and CMV-seropositive.

The nucleotide sequence reads as follows: TGTGCCAGCAGCTTTCGCCAGCGGGGGACCCAGCAGTTCTTC. It translates to CASSFRQRGTQQFF. Recombination connected TRBV5-6 to TRBJ2-1; the central 8 bases match TRBD2. V is cut back by 2 bases and J by 11 bases, with 9 bases in the junction unmatched. From the germline V gene, CDR1 is SGHDT and CDR2 is YYEEEE. From its cysteine to its phenylalanine, the CDR3 spans 14 amino acids. The entry retains the CDR3 DNA only, 42 bases that are in frame from base 1. When the CDR3 is completed using the reference TRBV5-6 and TRBJ2-1 genes on either side, the full variable domain is DAGVTQSPTHLIKTRGQQVTLRCSPKSGHDTVSWYQQALGQGPQFIFQYYEEEERQRGNFPDRFSGHQFPNYSSELNVNALLLGDSALYLCASSFRQRGTQQFFGPGTRLTVL.